This TCR beta chain derives from a study of neurological immune-mediated disorders. The study, taken as a whole, reports: In multiple sclerosis patients, the repertoire cluster was unrelated to clinical or MRI findings. In HTLV-1-associated myelopathy, TCR clonal expansion was greatest, and in multiple sclerosis it was least, below healthy controls. Sharing of CDR3 amino acid sequences among expanded clones across subjects was absent, suggesting private repertoires in all groups.

cDNA was made by 5'RACE with 10-nucleotide random UMIs. TCRdb analysed the 5' RACE reads with MiXCR anew, one entry per CDR3 protein. The profile covers about 78,000 distinct CDR3 sequences, with 4.5% to 6.5% appearing a single time and 2% to 2.5% taken by the ten largest. The CDR3 length is 14 residues. V lost 5 bases, J lost 6 bases, and 7 bases stayed unmatched. Germline values: CDR1 SGHRS, CDR2 YFSETQ. This clonotype was counted ten times or more. The antigen remains unidentified. Sequenced input: PBMCs. The V and J genes are TRBV5-1 and TRBJ2-2, with 7 positions matching TRBD1. The origin of this receptor is a woman between 25 and 40 years old with multiple sclerosis. CDR3 DNA sequence: TGCGCCAGCAGGCCTTCACAGGGGCCCGGGGAGCTGTTTTTT. Encoded protein: CASRPSQGPGELFF.